One sample yielded the 20 T cell receptor beta chains listed below, sequenced in a study of tumor and adjacent non-tumor tissue in lung cancer. TCRbeta libraries were built with three rounds of nested PCR, modified from ARM-PCR. TCRdb redid the calling of the multiplex PCR reads with MiXCR, one entry per CDR3 protein. The table lists around 140,000 distinct CDR3 sequences, approximately 66% of them singletons. RNA was extracted from bulk tissue without any cell sorting. The sample was lung tumor tissue. The receptor set was obtained from a man in his 60s with small cell lung cancer.

A word on this clonotype: A read error may be the cause here, since a much bigger clone is one base away. The CDR3 region is CNAMGLADTQYF. The CDR3 DNA follows: TGCAATGCTATGGGTCTGGCAGATACGCAGTATTTT. This chain connects TRBV20-1 to TRBJ2-3; D gene unclear. Germline CDR1 reads DFQATT; CDR2 reads SNEGSKA (reference sequence). The CDR3 consists of 12 residues.

V gene TRBV6-5 combines with J gene TRBJ2-5, with 11 positions matching TRBD2. Per germline, CDR1 MNHEY and CDR2 SVGAGI. Trimming took 4 bases from V and 7 from J; bases not matched to a gene: 14. The CDR3 spans 17 residues. The CDR3 protein is CASSFATSGATGGTQYF. In DNA, the CDR3 is TGTGCCAGCAGTTTCGCGACTAGCGGGGCCACTGGGGGGACCCAGTACTTC.

As to this clonotype: Mismatch with germline at one junction end may stem from a read error. This chain's CDR3 is CAGSQGLEQYF. DNA of the CDR3: TGCGCCGGCAGTCAAGGACTCGAGCAGTACTTC. V usage is TRBV4-1 and J usage is TRBJ2-7; possible D gene TRBD2, 5 bases. Germline loops: CDR1 MGHRA, CDR2 YSYEKL. This CDR3 comprises 11 residues.

This clonotype occurred a few times. The genes are TRBV10-3 and TRBJ2-3, with TRBD1 matching 9 bases. Germline-derived CDR1 and CDR2 are ENHRY and SYGVKD. J lost 6 bases, V lost 2 bases, and 9 bases had no gene match. The length of the CDR3 is 16 residues. The chain's CDR3 is CAISETEDRGSDTQYF. The CDR3 nucleotides are TGTGCCATCAGTGAGACCGAGGACAGGGGTTCGGATACGCAGTATTTT.

The chain joins TRBV6-6 to TRBJ2-1, with 14 positions matching TRBD2. The CDR3 totals 18 residues. Germline values: CDR1 MNHNY, CDR2 SVGAGI (reference sequence). V shed 4 bases and J 12 bases; nucleotides not matched to a gene: 17. CDR3 loop: CASSSYSGLAGEKVGQFF. The CDR3 DNA reads as TGTGCCAGCAGTTCCTACTCGGGACTAGCGGGAGAGAAAGTTGGGCAGTTCTTC.

Concerning this clonotype itself: The junction departs from the called germline gene at one end, perhaps through a read error. J is TRBJ2-1 and V is TRBV5-6, with TRBD2 identical over 13 bases. This CDR3 has 15 amino acids. CDR1 is SGHDT and CDR2 is YYEEEE in the germline V gene. Written as DNA, the CDR3 is TGCGTCAGCAGCTTACTAGCGGGAGGGGACAATGAGCAGCTCTTC. As protein: CVSSLLAGGDNEQLF.

On this clonotype itself: This may arise from a read error, as a much more abundant clone is one base away. This chain connects TRBV29-1 to TRBJ2-7, with a tentative D call TRBD2 (5 bases). Trimming took 8 bases from V and 4 from J, leaving 12 bases between them. This CDR3 is 11 amino acids long. Germline V lookup: CDR1 SQVTM, CDR2 ANQGSEA. The CDR3, as DNA: TGCAGCTTTTTAACGGGGTACGAGCAGTACGTC. Protein product: CSFLTGYEQYV.

The V and J genes are TRBV24-1 and TRBJ2-5; D may be TRBD2 (6 bases). CDR3 length: 13 residues. V was pared by 9 bases and J by 5 bases, with 15 bases between. The germline CDR1 and CDR2 sequences are KGHDR and SFDVKD. This chain's CDR3 is CATGPGGHETQYF. For the CDR3, the DNA is TGTGCCACCGGACCCGGGGGTCACGAGACCCAGTACTTC.

The chain recombines TRBV6-5 with TRBJ1-6; tentatively, D is TRBD1 (6 bases). V gave up 5 bases and J gave up 7 bases, with 18 bases separating them. CDR1 is MNHEY and CDR2 is SVGAGI in the germline V gene. This CDR3 region has 16 residues. Written as DNA, the CDR3 is TGTGCCAGCAGTGTACCTTCGGGGGCCCTCAATTCACCCCTCCACTTT. Translating it yields CASSVPSGALNSPLHF.

This clonotype was observed once. V gene TRBV6-1 combines with J gene TRBJ2-6; unclear D gene. V lost 8 bases and J lost 13, with 24 bases in between. CDR3 length equals 15 residues. From germline, CDR1 is MNHNS and CDR2 SASEGT. The CDR3 here is CASWAGNSGVKVLTF. The CDR3 DNA reads TGTGCCAGCTGGGCAGGAAACTCTGGGGTCAAGGTCCTGACTTTC.

The V and J genes are TRBV11-1 and TRBJ2-1; 8 nucleotides line up with TRBD1. Germline CDR1 is SGHAT and CDR2 is FQDESV (reference sequence). Trimming took 4 bases from V and 6 from J; bases not matched to a gene: 11. This CDR3 is built from 16 residues. This CDR3 reads CASSSRDRLDFNEQFF. The CDR3 DNA sequence: TGTGCCAGCAGCTCCCGGGACAGGCTTGACTTCAATGAGCAGTTCTTC.

Comment on this clonotype: Germline and junction disagree at one end, which may indicate a read error. This chain uses TRBV28 with TRBJ1-1; D may be TRBD1 (6 bases). Germline-derived CDR1 and CDR2 are MDHEN and SYDVKM. The CDR3 is 14 residues long. CDR3 bases: TGTGTCAGCAGTTTTTCGTGGGACATGAGAGGAGCTTTCTTT. This sequence encodes CVSSFSWDMRGAFF.

Worth noting for this clonotype: A much larger clone lies one base from this, so it may be a read error. The chain uses TRBV7-8 and TRBJ2-2; D gene ambiguous. Trimming shortened V by 7 bases and J by 2 bases, and 8 bases separated the two germline ends. The CDR3 spans 13 residues. The germline V gene encodes CDR1 SGHVS and CDR2 FQNEAQ. CDR3 DNA: TGTGCCAGCAACTTTCTCAACACCGGGGAGCTGTTTTTT. Translated: CASNFLNTGELFF.

Only one count was recorded for this clonotype. This may arise from a read error, as a much more abundant clone is one base away. This chain uses TRBV11-1 with TRBJ2-3, with TRBD1 matching 9 bases. The CDR3 is 13 residues long. The V gene's germline CDR1 is SGHAT and CDR2 FQDESV (reference sequence). Trimming took 6 bases from V and 8 from J; bases not matched to a gene: 6. As DNA, the CDR3 is TGTGCCAGCAGAGGGACAGGGATGGTTACGCAGTATTTT. Its protein is CASRGTGMVTQYF.

The V and J genes are TRBV20-1 and TRBJ2-7, with 9 nucleotides matching TRBD1. The CDR3 runs to 15 residues. Germline V CDR1 and CDR2: DFQATT, SNEGSKA (reference sequence). The ends lost 1 base at V and 2 bases at J; junction bases unmatched: 6. The DNA of the CDR3 is TGCAGTGCTAGAGGGGACAGGGAATGCACCTACGAGCAGTACTTC. Translating gives CSARGDRECTYEQYF.

In regard to this clonotype: A read error may be the cause here, since a much bigger clone is one base away. The gene calls are TRBV12-5 and TRBJ1-1; perhaps TRBD1 as D (6 bases). CDR1 and CDR2 (germline): LGHNT, FRNRAP. V dropped 1 base and J dropped 9 bases, with 9 bases sitting between them. The CDR3 length is 12 residues. CDR3 amino acids: CASGLGGQQAFF. The CDR3 nucleotides are TGTGCTAGTGGTTTGGGGGGGCAACAAGCTTTCTTT.

This clonotype was detected a few times. V and J are TRBV20-1 and TRBJ1-2, with D possibly matching TRBD1 (6 bases). The V gene lost 0 bases and the J gene lost 4 bases, with 12 bases spanning the gap. This CDR3 region has 14 residues. Germline V gene data show CDR1 as DFQATT and CDR2 as SNEGSKA (reference sequence). CDR3 loop: CSARDHGGPYGYTF. The CDR3 bases are TGCAGTGCTAGAGATCACGGGGGCCCCTATGGCTACACCTTC.

The chain employs TRBV6-1 and TRBJ1-2; D uncertain. Germline V lookup: CDR1 MNHNS, CDR2 SASEGT. V was shortened by 4 bases and J by 4 bases, with 10 bases between the two germline ends. The CDR3 contains 13 residues. The CDR3 nucleotides are TGTGCCAGCAGTGTTGGCGAGCTCTATGGCTACACCTTC. The encoded protein is CASSVGELYGYTF.

Worth noting for this clonotype: One end of the junction does not line up with germline, which may come from a read error. The rearrangement links TRBV12-3 or TRBV12-4 to TRBJ2-2; D may be TRBD1 or TRBD2 (5 bases each). CDR3 length: 12 residues. The CDR3 loop reads CASSLGVGELSF. The DNA for the CDR3 is TGTGCCAGCAGTCTAGGGGTCGGGGAGCTATCTTTT.

The J gene is TRBJ2-5, the V gene TRBV7-9, with D uncertain. This CDR3 spans 13 amino acids. CDR1 and CDR2 from the germline V gene are SEHNR and FQNEAQ (reference sequence). The ends were cut back, 7 bases at V and 1 base at J, with 10 bases in the middle. CDR3 sequence: CASIRPSQETQYF. CDR3 bases: TGTGCCAGCATAAGACCCTCCCAAGAGACCCAGTACTTC.